This section outlines one T cell receptor beta chain sequence together with its context. Germline CDR1 and CDR2: SEHNR and FQNEAQ (reference sequence). V shed 11 bases and J 3 bases; nucleotides not matched to a gene: 12. The CDR3 has 16 residues. This sample was taken from a study of T cells in Graves' hyperthyroidism and ophthalmopathy. From RNA transcripts, TCR beta CDR3 regions were amplified. TCR CDR3 regions were first amplified by RT-PCR with HTBI primers. TCRdb called the multiplex PCR reads again in MiXCR, with one record for every CDR3 protein. This sample has 700,000 or so distinct CDR3 sequences, with roughly 15% found just once.

Sequencing was carried out using blood. The gene calls are TRBV7-9 and TRBJ2-2; 10 bases are shared with TRBD2. The sequence derives from a man aged 18-30 years with Graves' hyperthyroidism. CDR3 DNA: TGTGCCGGCCGTGGAGCGGGAGGGCCTTACACCGGGGAGCTGTTTTTT. This sequence encodes CAGRGAGGPYTGELFF. The full variable domain, completed using reference TRBV7-9 and TRBJ2-2, is DTGVSQNPRHKITKRGQNVTFRCDPISEHNRLYWYRQTLGQGPEFLTYFQNEAQLEKSRLLSDRFSAERPKGSFSTLEIQRTEQGDSAMYLCAGRGAGGPYTGELFFGEGSRLTVL.